This T cell receptor beta chain was sequenced in a study of cytomegalovirus exposure and HLA in healthy donors. The CDR3 is 13 amino acids. Germline V lookup: CDR1 MDHEN, CDR2 SYDVKM. The germline V and J ends were trimmed by 3 bases and 7 bases, with 12 bases remaining between them. The PCR ran on 60 Vbeta and 13 Jbeta primers. Repertoires were generated with immunoSEQ multiplex PCR, while TCRdb's copy carries only in-frame clones and drops some. There are some 170,000 clones in the sample; under 90% occur only once, and around 4.3% lies in the top ten. This clone appeared a few times. Its antigen remains unidentified. Findings of the study overall: Per a later analysis, fewer than 20,000 TCR beta sequences showed association with HLA alleles at 0.05 false discovery rate.

The V and J genes are TRBV28 and TRBJ1-1; no reliable D call. Sequences were obtained from PBMCs. The sequence was obtained from a young man in good health and CMV-seronegative. CDR3: CASSFLRRSEAFF. CDR3 coding DNA: TGTGCCAGCAGTTTCCTACGCCGGAGTGAAGCTTTCTTT.